Listed here are 21 T cell receptor beta chains from one sample, sequenced in a study of blood T cell repertoires in COVID-19. Libraries were prepared by immunoSEQ multiplex PCR; TCRdb keeps only in-frame clonotypes and omits some of them. The sample gives 280,000 or so clones, 90% of which show up once; about 1.7% is in the top ten. The sequenced sample consisted of PBMCs or T cells enriched from blood (not recorded which). The source is a woman younger than 30 with acute COVID-19.

This clone was observed a few times. The gene calls are TRBV4-3 and TRBJ2-2, with a possible D match to TRBD2 (6 bases). Trimming pared 4 bases from V and 4 bases from J, leaving 19 bases between. The CDR3 runs 17 residues. Germline V gene lookup returns CDR1 LGHNA and CDR2 YSLEER. The CDR3 DNA is TGCGCCAGCAGCCGAAAGGGCATGGGGGGTACCACCGGGGAGCTGTTTTTT. Encoded protein: CASSRKGMGGTTGELFF.

V usage is TRBV3-1 (or the pseudogene TRBV3-2) and J usage is TRBJ1-1; 12 bases agree with TRBD1. This CDR3 contains 15 residues. Trimming took 4 bases from V and 4 from J; bases not matched to a gene: 4. Looked up from germline, CDR1 is LGHDT and CDR2 is YNNKEL (reference sequence). CDR3 DNA: TGTGCCAGCAGCCTGGGACAGGGGGCGCTCACTGAAGCTTTCTTT. Its translation is CASSLGQGALTEAFF.

The rearrangement uses TRBV11-2 and TRBJ2-5; TRBD2 matches 10 bases. The CDR3 is made up of 16 amino acids. Germline-derived CDR1 and CDR2 are SGHAT and FQNNGV. J lost 1 base, V lost 4 bases, and 6 bases had no gene match. The CDR3 sequence: CASSWQLAGLQETQYF. The CDR3 DNA sequence: TGTGCCAGCAGCTGGCAACTAGCGGGGCTCCAAGAGACCCAGTACTTC.

This chain joins TRBV27 and TRBJ1-4, with a possible D match to TRBD1 (6 bases). With 6 bases removed from V and 4 bases from J, the gap between germline ends came to 15 bases. Germline values: CDR1 MNHEY, CDR2 SMNVEV (reference sequence). The CDR3 spans 15 residues. The CDR3 region is CASREQGLINEKLFF. The CDR3 DNA sequence: TGTGCCAGCAGGGAACAGGGCCTTATTAATGAAAAACTGTTTTTT.

The chain employs TRBV4-1 and TRBJ1-2, with TRBD1 matching 8 bases. The V and J ends lost 0 bases and 4 bases, in that order; junction bases with no gene match: 13. The germline gives CDR1 MGHRA, CDR2 YSYEKL. The CDR3 totals 18 residues. Here the CDR3 reads CASSQDRQGAGFFYGYTF. The CDR3, as DNA: TGCGCCAGCAGCCAAGATAGGCAGGGGGCGGGTTTTTTCTATGGCTACACCTTC.

The chain employs TRBV11-2 and TRBJ2-7, with a tentative D call TRBD1 (6 bases). Trimming took 4 bases from V and 5 from J, leaving 18 bases between them. The CDR3 consists of 15 residues. The germline CDR1 and CDR2 sequences are SGHAT and FQNNGV. The CDR3 DNA follows: TGTGCCAGCAGCTCCCCCCGGCTTGGGGGCCACGAGCAGTACTTC. Translation gives CASSSPRLGGHEQYF.

The chain has TRBV19 and TRBJ1-3; 10 bases are shared with TRBD1. The germline V gene has CDR1 LNHDA and CDR2 SQIVND (reference sequence). V shed 3 bases, J shed 0 bases, and the junction held 11 bases outside the gene matches. CDR3 length: 19 residues. CDR3 bases: TGTGCCAGTAGTATCTTCCTAAGACAGGGGGCCGACTCTGGAAACACCATATATTTT. This encodes CASSIFLRQGADSGNTIYF. Complete variable domain (other parts from reference TRBV19 and TRBJ1-3): DGGITQSPKYLFRKEGQNVTLSCEQNLNHDAMYWYRQDPGQGLRLIYYSQIVNDFQKGDIAEGYSVSREKKESFPLTVTSAQKNPTAFYLCASSIFLRQGADSGNTIYFGEGSWLTVV.

The V gene is TRBV19, the J gene TRBJ1-5; 8 positions match TRBD1. Germline CDR1 is LNHDA and CDR2 is SQIVND (reference sequence). V was pared by 2 bases and J by 6 bases, with 6 bases of the junction left unmatched. This CDR3 has 15 residues. CDR3 sequence (DNA): TGTGCCAGTAGTATAAAGGGCAGGGGGCTTCAGCCCCAGCATTTT. Amino acids: CASSIKGRGLQPQHF.

The genes are TRBV19 and TRBJ1-4, with D perhaps TRBD1 (6 bases). CDR3 length: 13 residues. Germline V gene lookup returns CDR1 LNHDA and CDR2 SQIVND (reference sequence). V lost 2 bases and J 11 bases, leaving 12 bases between the germline ends. The CDR3, as DNA: TGTGCCAGTAGTATACAGGGGATTGGGAAACTGTTTTTT. Translated, it gives CASSIQGIGKLFF.

This sequence joins TRBV11-2 and TRBJ2-1, with 7 nucleotides matching TRBD2. Trimming took 5 bases from V and 9 from J; bases not matched to a gene: 19. This CDR3 is built from 17 residues. The germline V gene encodes CDR1 SGHAT and CDR2 FQNNGV. CDR3 in DNA: TGTGCCAGCAGCGTAACCAAAGGACTAGTGGGGTTTGGTGAGCAGTTCTTC. Translated, it gives CASSVTKGLVGFGEQFF.

This clone showed up just once. This chain links TRBV6-5 with TRBJ1-2, with 9 bases identical to TRBD1. This CDR3 has 15 amino acids. Trimming cost V 6 bases and J 2 bases; bases outside gene matches: 7. Germline CDR1 MNHEY, CDR2 SVGAGI. The CDR3 DNA reads as TGTGCCAGCAGCCAACAGGGGGCGCTGAACTATGGCTACACCTTC. This gives the protein CASSQQGALNYGYTF.

The CDR3 DNA follows: TGCAGCGTTGAATTCCGTCCGAACACCGGGGAGCTGTTTTTT. It yields the protein CSVEFRPNTGELFF. This chain links TRBV29-1 with TRBJ2-2; unclear D gene. Between the trimmed V and J ends, which lost 2 bases and 0 bases, there was a span of 7 bases. Germline V gives CDR1 SQVTM, CDR2 ANQGSEA. This CDR3 region has 14 residues.

This clone came up a few times. The genes are TRBV3-1 (or the pseudogene TRBV3-2) and TRBJ2-1; D remains ambiguous. Trimming removed 1 base at V and 7 bases at J, with 14 bases between. The CDR3 is made up of 15 amino acids. Germline V CDR1 and CDR2: LGHDT, YNNKEL (reference sequence). In DNA, the CDR3 is TGTGCCAGCAGCCAAGTGTTGCCAGACTGGAATGAGCAGTTCTTC. Translating it yields CASSQVLPDWNEQFF.

Here the CDR3 DNA reads TGTGCCACTGGGAGAGCCGGGACCCAGTACTTC. Protein product: CATGRAGTQYF. The chain has TRBV3-1 (or the pseudogene TRBV3-2) and TRBJ2-5; a possible D gene is TRBD2 (5 bases). The CDR3 totals 11 residues. The germline V gene has CDR1 LGHDT and CDR2 YNNKEL (reference sequence). V lost 10 bases, J lost 7 bases, and 13 bases lay in between.

CDR3 residues: CASSSGSREVTREQYF. In DNA, the CDR3 is TGCGCCAGCAGCAGCGGGAGCCGGGAGGTTACCCGCGAGCAGTACTTC. The chain combines TRBV5-1 with TRBJ2-7; 8 nucleotides agree with TRBD2. CDR3 length equals 16 residues. Unmatched junction bases numbered 15, after V lost 4 bases and J lost 6 bases. Germline-derived CDR1 and CDR2 are SGHRS and YFSETQ.

The chain links TRBV2 to TRBJ2-2; 11 bases are a match to TRBD2. Germline V gene lookup returns CDR1 SNHLY and CDR2 FYNNEI. J gave up 1 base and V 6 bases, and 1 base lay outside the gene matches. This CDR3 is built from 15 residues. As DNA, the CDR3 is TGTGCCAGCAGGCTAGCGGGAGGGAACACCGGGGAGCTGTTTTTT. Translating gives CASRLAGGNTGELFF.

The gene calls are TRBV7-3 and TRBJ2-7, with D perhaps TRBD1 (5 bases). Germline CDR1 and CDR2: SGHTA and FQGTGA. This CDR3 spans 13 amino acids. V shed 0 bases and J shed 7 bases, with 10 bases lying between them. This CDR3 reads CASSLTGPGEQYF. In DNA, the CDR3 is TGTGCCAGCAGCTTAACGGGCCCAGGGGAGCAGTACTTC.

CDR3 coding DNA: TGCGCCAGCAGCTTAGGCAGGCTAGCGGCGAACACCGGGGAGCTGTTTTTT. Translation gives CASSLGRLAANTGELFF. The chain recombines TRBV5-1 with TRBJ2-2; TRBD2 matches at 7 bases. Germline V gives CDR1 SGHRS, CDR2 YFSETQ. CDR3 length: 17 amino acids. V lost 2 bases and J lost 0; bases outside the gene matches: 7.

V and J are TRBV11-2 and TRBJ2-5; D is possibly TRBD1 (6 bases). The V end lost 5 bases, the J end lost 5 bases, and 15 bases lay between the germline ends. Germline CDR1 is SGHAT and CDR2 is FQNNGV. The CDR3 is 14 amino acids. The CDR3 loop is CASSTQGVGETQYF. The CDR3, as DNA: TGTGCCAGCAGCACACAGGGAGTCGGGGAGACCCAGTACTTC.

This clone has a single count. The chain is built from TRBV6-5 and TRBJ1-1; a possible D gene is TRBD1 (6 bases). The CDR3 loop spans 13 amino acids. The germline V gene has CDR1 MNHEY and CDR2 SVGAGI. Trimming removed 6 bases from V and 1 base from J, with 9 bases in between. The CDR3 protein is CASSLTGNTEAFF. In DNA form, the CDR3 reads TGTGCCAGCAGCTTGACAGGGAACACTGAAGCTTTCTTT.

The genes are TRBV16 and TRBJ2-7; no reliable D call. The CDR3 totals 13 residues. Trimming shortened V by 4 bases and J by 2 bases, and 9 bases separated the two germline ends. CDR1 and CDR2 (germline): KGHSY, FQNENV. The CDR3 is CASSPPTTYEQYF. DNA of the CDR3: TGTGCCAGCAGCCCCCCAACTACCTACGAGCAGTACTTC.